The present TCR beta chain was sequenced within a study of T cell repertoires in cytomegalovirus infection. Study-level background: Signatures in public TCR beta sequences pointed to both CMV infection and matching HLA type.

One entry per CDR3 protein results from TCRdb running MiXCR on the reads. The table shows some 100,000 distinct CDR3 sequences, with 23% occurring only once. Study results and caveats: Carriers of CMV and the relevant HLA type were discriminated by public TCR beta frequency.

This clonotype was seen just once. What it binds is unknown. Unmatched junction bases numbered 3, after V lost 1 base and J lost 4 bases. The CDR3 consists of 14 residues. Per germline, CDR1 SEHNR and CDR2 FQNEAQ (reference sequence). The source material was CD8+ T cells from PBMCs. The receptor's source is a human donor in good health (CMV status not recorded). Some clones in this sample may be carry-over from other donors' samples. The genes are TRBV7-9 and TRBJ1-2, with 7 bases that match TRBD1. The CDR3 reads CASSLGSGGYGYTF. CDR3 nucleotides: TGTGCCAGCAGCTTAGGGTCAGGGGGCTATGGCTACACCTTC.